Presented here are 19 T cell receptor beta chains from one specimen sequenced in a study of blood T cells in healthy people across ages. Next came a second PCR, run for about 6 to 11 cycles, which used a sample-barcoded 5' primer along with a J-beta primer mix. TCRdb recomputed calls from the 5' RACE reads with MiXCR, one row per CDR3 protein. The sample consists of about 620,000 distinct CDR3 sequences, 20% to 25% of them appearing once. Specimen: blood. All receptors come from a man aged 70 or older in good health.

In this sample, this clonotype turned up a few times. V and J are TRBV2 and TRBJ2-2; D is tentatively TRBD1 or TRBD2 (5 bases each). The length of the CDR3 is 15 residues. Germline V gene lookup returns CDR1 SNHLY and CDR2 FYNNEI. Trimming took off 6 bases at V and 4 bases at J, with 15 bases between the two ends. CDR3 loop: CASRAGTTTTGELFF. The CDR3, as DNA: TGTGCCAGCAGAGCCGGGACCACGACCACCGGGGAGCTGTTTTTT.

This clonotype has a handful of counts. CDR3 nucleotide sequence: TGTGCCAGCAGCCCATGGGGGACTAGCGGTACCCTACATGAGCAGTTCTTC. Translated, it gives CASSPWGTSGTLHEQFF. This rearrangement joins TRBV9 to TRBJ2-5, with TRBD2 matching over 11 bases. The last part of the DNA fits TRBJ2-1 better; the J call may be wrong. This CDR3 has 17 amino acids. CDR1 SGDLS and CDR2 YYNGEE come from the germline V gene.

In its sample, this clonotype was seen many times. V is TRBV25-1 and J is TRBJ2-1; no firm D call. This CDR3 is 13 amino acids long. Germline CDR1 reads MGHDK; CDR2 reads SYGVNS. Deletions cut 7 bases from V and 0 bases from J, with 7 bases between. The CDR3 nucleotides read TGTGCCAGCACCGAGAGCTCCTACAATGAGCAGTTCTTC. Its translation is CASTESSYNEQFF.

V usage is TRBV11-2 and J usage is TRBJ2-3; 7 bases are a match to TRBD2. There are 16 residues in the CDR3. Germline V gives CDR1 SGHAT, CDR2 FQNNGV. J gave up 2 bases and V 4 bases, and 9 bases lay outside the gene matches. The chain's CDR3 is CASSSYMLAVTDTQYF. The CDR3 nucleotides read TGTGCCAGCAGCTCCTATATGCTAGCGGTCACAGATACGCAGTATTTT.

This clonotype has ten or more counts. This rearrangement joins TRBV7-9 to TRBJ2-7; D uncertain. The CDR3 totals 14 residues. Germline-derived CDR1 and CDR2 are SEHNR and FQNEAQ (reference sequence). V shed 2 bases and J shed 2 bases, with 10 bases lying between them. The CDR3 here is CASSLSGTAYEQYF. The CDR3, as DNA: TGTGCCAGCAGCTTATCCGGTACCGCCTACGAGCAGTACTTC. The whole variable domain, filled in from reference TRBV7-9 and TRBJ2-7, reads DTGVSQNPRHKITKRGQNVTFRCDPISEHNRLYWYRQTLGQGPEFLTYFQNEAQLEKSRLLSDRFSAERPKGSFSTLEIQRTEQGDSAMYLCASSLSGTAYEQYFGPGTRLTVT.

CDR3 sequence reads: CSARDGGLGTDTQYF. In nucleotides, the CDR3 is TGCAGTGCTAGAGATGGGGGTTTAGGAACAGATACGCAGTATTTT. V is TRBV20-1 and J is TRBJ2-3; D assignment may be TRBD1 or TRBD2 (5 bases each). The CDR3 is 15 amino acids. From germline, CDR1 is DFQATT and CDR2 SNEGSKA (reference sequence). V lost 0 bases and J 3 bases, leaving 13 bases between the germline ends.

V is TRBV12-3 or TRBV12-4 and J is TRBJ2-7; a weak D match, TRBD2 (5 bases). V lost 4 bases and J lost 1, with 11 bases in between. This CDR3 contains 14 residues. Here the CDR3 DNA reads TGTGCCAGCAGTTCCGGACTGGGGTCCTACGAGCAGTACTTC. This encodes CASSSGLGSYEQYF.

This chain joins TRBV7-2 and TRBJ2-5; 9 bases fit TRBD2. CDR1 is SGHTA and CDR2 is FQGNSA in the germline V gene. The CDR3 totals 16 residues. V dropped 1 base and J dropped 1; count of bases not matched to a gene: 4. DNA of the CDR3: TGTGCCAGCAGCTTAGTTGGCGGGAGGGCCCAAGAGACCCAGTACTTC. This encodes CASSLVGGRAQETQYF.

This clonotype has just a few counts. The rearrangement uses TRBV6-6 and TRBJ1-2; D remains ambiguous. The CDR3 contains 11 residues. Trimming left V 2 bases short and J 6 bases short, with 4 bases between. Germline V CDR1 and CDR2: MNHNY, SVGAGI (reference sequence). DNA of the CDR3: TGTGCCAGCAGTTACCAGGATGGCTACACCTTC. Protein sequence: CASSYQDGYTF.

This clonotype was seen a few times. The chain joins TRBV12-3 or TRBV12-4 to TRBJ2-7; tentatively, D is TRBD1 (7 bases). The CDR3 spans 15 residues. V lost 2 bases and J lost 4, with 15 bases in between. The CDR3 sequence: CASSLSQGGWYEQYF. The CDR3 DNA is TGTGCCAGCAGTTTAAGTCAGGGGGGTTGGTACGAGCAGTACTTC.

The chain combines TRBV20-1 with TRBJ2-7; D assignment may be TRBD1 or TRBD2 (5 bases each). Deletions cut 6 bases from V and 4 bases from J, with 25 bases between. Germline CDR1 DFQATT, CDR2 SNEGSKA (reference sequence). This CDR3 is 16 amino acids long. This CDR3 is CSALKSGTWGRYEQYF. The CDR3 DNA is TGCAGTGCCCTAAAATCCGGGACGTGGGGCCGTTACGAGCAGTACTTC.

This clonotype was found a few times. The J gene is TRBJ2-1, the V gene TRBV18, with 10 bases that match TRBD2. The V gene's germline CDR1 is KGHSH and CDR2 LQKENI. V dropped 4 bases and J dropped 4; count of bases not matched to a gene: 10. The CDR3 has 17 residues. The CDR3 loop reads CASSRKLGTSEYNEQFF. The CDR3 DNA reads TGTGCCAGCTCACGAAAACTTGGGACTAGCGAATACAATGAGCAGTTCTTC.

In this sample, this clonotype turned up many times. The chain has TRBV6-2 or TRBV6-3 and TRBJ2-1; 8 bases align to TRBD2. The CDR3 sequence is 16 residues long. Unmatched junction bases numbered 13, after V lost 6 bases and J lost 6 bases. Germline assignment: CDR1 MNHEY and CDR2 SVGEGT. The DNA of the CDR3 is TGTGCCAGCAGCCGTCCTGGGAGCGGGAGAGGCAATGAGCAGTTCTTC. Translation: CASSRPGSGRGNEQFF.

This clonotype occurred a few times. This sequence joins TRBV18 and TRBJ1-5, with D hard to call. The germline CDR1 and CDR2 sequences are KGHSH and LQKENI. This CDR3 is built from 15 residues. V was pared by 2 bases and J by 0 bases, with 8 bases between. CDR3 region: CASSPSVLSNQPQHF. DNA for the CDR3: TGTGCCAGCTCACCATCAGTTCTTAGCAATCAGCCCCAGCATTTT.

The chain combines TRBV6-2 or TRBV6-3 with TRBJ2-1; tentatively, D is TRBD2 (5 bases). CDR1 and CDR2 from the germline V gene are MNHEY and SVGEGT. V lost 4 bases and J lost 0, with 16 bases in between. The CDR3 loop spans 17 amino acids. CDR3 nucleotide sequence: TGTGCCAGCAGTTTCTCTCGAGTGGGGAGCTCCTACAATGAGCAGTTCTTC. Translating it yields CASSFSRVGSSYNEQFF.

This clonotype was seen only a few times. The rearrangement links TRBV5-1 to TRBJ2-1; D is unclear. The CDR3 has 17 residues. The germline gives CDR1 SGHRS, CDR2 YFSETQ. With 2 bases removed from V and 3 bases from J, the gap between germline ends came to 18 bases. The CDR3 nucleotides are TGCGCCAGCAGCTTAAATGGGCGCCCTTTAAGCTACAATGAGCAGTTCTTC. Amino acid sequence: CASSLNGRPLSYNEQFF.

In its sample, this clonotype was seen a few times. The chain recombines TRBV12-3 or TRBV12-4 with TRBJ1-2; 7 bases align to TRBD1. Trimming took 5 bases from V and 4 from J; bases not matched to a gene: 7. This CDR3 has 14 amino acids. The CDR3 coding sequence is TGTGCCAGCAGTGAACAGGGGAGCAGCTATGGCTACACCTTC. This translates into CASSEQGSSYGYTF.

The chain employs TRBV20-1 and TRBJ1-4; D gene unclear. The germline V gene encodes CDR1 DFQATT and CDR2 SNEGSKA (reference sequence). This CDR3 contains 16 residues. Trimming took off 0 bases at V and 8 bases at J, with 19 bases between the two ends. The CDR3 nucleotides are TGCAGTGCTAGAGATTGGGGATTCCGAAAAGCAGAAAAACTGTTTTTT. Its translation: CSARDWGFRKAEKLFF.

V usage is TRBV12-3 or TRBV12-4 and J usage is TRBJ2-2, with 8 bases aligning to TRBD2. Losses at the gene ends were 2 bases for V and 2 bases for J; bases not matched to a gene: 4. The CDR3 length is 16 residues. CDR3 sequence reads: CASSLSLAGNTGELFF. The CDR3, as DNA: TGTGCCAGCAGTTTAAGTCTAGCGGGTAACACCGGGGAGCTGTTTTTT.